The clone carrying this T cell receptor beta chain was counted at least ten times. The TCR library protocol attached unique molecular identifiers to the individual cDNA molecules. TCRdb reprocessed the 5' RACE reads with MiXCR, giving one entry per CDR3 protein. This table holds about 62,000 distinct CDR3 sequences, approximately 10% found once. The sample belongs to a study of early T cells in non-severe SARS-CoV-2 infection. Looking at the study overall: Sequencing of bulk RNA from unsorted whole blood was done, without chain pairing.

The CDR3 sequence is 15 residues long. Trimming took 8 bases from V and 7 from J, leaving 21 bases between them. CDR1 MNHEY and CDR2 SVGAGI come from the germline V gene. Material for sequencing was whole blood. This TCR came from an adult who was a healthcare worker with PCR-confirmed SARS-CoV-2 infection or an uninfected control (not recorded which). The rearrangement joins TRBV6-5 to TRBJ2-1, with D maybe TRBD1 (5 bases). The CDR3 region is CASALATVQGNEQFF. The DNA for the CDR3 is TGTGCCAGCGCTCTGGCGACCGTCCAGGGTAATGAGCAGTTCTTC.